The entry below describes one TCR beta chain. This clonotype was counted at least ten times. Its binding antigen is unknown. Nothing much larger sits one base from this clone, and base qualities are not available. This sample was included in a study of T-cell reconstitution after alpha-beta-depleted transplantation in children (dated by TCRdb to about 2016). Background for the entire study: The study quantitatively tracked T-cell immune reconstitution after TCRalphabeta/CD19-depleted allogeneic hematopoietic cell transplantation in children using TCR repertoire profiling. Overall results and qualifications from the work: In some patients, the high TCRbeta diversity seen at day 60 was put down to recipient T cells and intrathymic progenitors that had survived conditioning. The apparently early alphabetaT-cell count recovery about two months after transplant was reportedly dependent on only several hundred rapidly expanded clones derived from non-depleted graft cells. Over the following months the frequencies of hyperexpanded clones went down, and after one year T-cell counts and TCRbeta diversity were mostly credited to newly produced T cells.

This sample's time point label indicates: day 60 (about 2 months) after transplantation. The treatment or condition label corresponds to: allogeneic hematopoietic cell transplantation with graft depleted of TCRalphabeta T cells and CD19 B cells. The children who served as transplant recipients had been given grafts of TCRalphabeta/CD19-depleted allogeneic hematopoietic cells. Receptor amplification or capture employed PCR. Sequencing took place on an Illumina HiSeq 2500. TCR libraries were prepared with molecular barcoding, using unique molecular identifiers to normalize TCRbeta repertoire quantification. The raw public data were reprocessed by TCRdb itself: fastp quality trimming at Q25, MiXCR clonotype calling, in-frame beta chains only. Each CDR3 protein appears once, grouped with its most common genes and DNA. Here the sample has 25,000 to 35,000 distinct CDR3 sequences; around 7% occur a single time. In total, the top ten clones hold roughly 27% of the sample.

Counted from cysteine to phenylalanine, this CDR3 has 14 amino acids. Only the CDR3 portion is preserved as DNA: 42 bases, with reading frame beginning at the first base. Ends trimmed: V by 10 bases, J by 4 bases; bases unmatched to a gene: 4. CDR1 is given as MNHEY and CDR2 as SVGAGI, both from the germline V gene. The chain employs TRBV6-5 and TRBJ1-6; 10 bases in the middle match TRBD1. This clonotype was obtained from a child younger than two who had a stem cell transplant for acute myeloid leukemia, so the T cells may come from the graft donor. Specimen: peripheral blood, collected 60 days after TCRalphabeta/CD19-depleted stem cell transplant. The bases read TGTGCCATTTCGGACAGGGGGTATAATTCACCCCTCCACTTT. It translates as CAISDRGYNSPLHF.